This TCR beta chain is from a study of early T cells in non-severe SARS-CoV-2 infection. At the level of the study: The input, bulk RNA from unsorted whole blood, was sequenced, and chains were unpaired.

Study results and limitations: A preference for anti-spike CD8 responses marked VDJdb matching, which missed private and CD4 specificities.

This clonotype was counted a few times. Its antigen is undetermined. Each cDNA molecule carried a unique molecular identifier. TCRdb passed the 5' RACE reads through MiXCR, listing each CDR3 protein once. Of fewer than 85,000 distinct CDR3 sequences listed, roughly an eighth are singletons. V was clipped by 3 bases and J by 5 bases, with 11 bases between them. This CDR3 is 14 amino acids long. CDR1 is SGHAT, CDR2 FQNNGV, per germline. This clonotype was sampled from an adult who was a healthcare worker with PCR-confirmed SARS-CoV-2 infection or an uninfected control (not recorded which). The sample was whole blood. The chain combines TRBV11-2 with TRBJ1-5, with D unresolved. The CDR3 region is CASSLAEPDQPQHF. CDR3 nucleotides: TGTGCCAGCAGCTTGGCCGAACCCGATCAGCCCCAGCATTTT.